Presented here are 30 T cell receptor beta chains from one specimen sequenced in a study of blood T cells in healthy people across ages. The second PCR ran about 6 to 11 cycles with a sample-barcoded 5' primer and J-beta primers. MiXCR was run by TCRdb on the 5' RACE reads, yielding one entry per CDR3 protein. The sample holds almost 550,000 distinct CDR3 sequences; around 24% are singletons and the top ten take 7.5% to 9%. This same sample was also part of a study on T cells of mothers and their children.

Sequencing was performed on blood. Receptors were obtained from a boy aged 5-17 years in good health.

This clonotype appeared a few times. The chain recombines TRBV14 with TRBJ1-5; D is perhaps TRBD1 (5 bases). The CDR3 runs to 15 residues. Germline V lookup: CDR1 SGHDN, CDR2 FVKESK. Trimming removed 5 bases from V and 4 bases from J, with 15 bases in between. CDR3 coding DNA: TGTGCCAGCAGCGCCTCCGGGACGGGGAATCAGCCCCAGCATTTT. Its translation is CASSASGTGNQPQHF.

The CDR3 loop is CASSQQQGTGELFF. The CDR3 DNA follows: TGCGCCAGCAGCCAGCAACAGGGCACCGGGGAGCTGTTTTTT. The rearrangement uses TRBV4-1 and TRBJ2-2; D is possibly TRBD1 (6 bases). The CDR3 has 14 amino acids. Germline CDR1 and CDR2: MGHRA and YSYEKL. Trimming pared 3 bases from V and 4 bases from J, leaving 9 bases between.

V and J are TRBV5-1 and TRBJ1-1; the D is unclear. Deletions cut 4 bases from V and 5 bases from J, with 18 bases between. Germline assignment: CDR1 SGHRS and CDR2 YFSETQ. The CDR3 is made up of 15 amino acids. The CDR3 sequence is CASSPRQNRETEAFF. The CDR3 DNA is TGCGCCAGCAGCCCACGCCAAAATAGAGAAACTGAAGCTTTCTTT.

The chain has TRBV28 and TRBJ2-5; D unresolved. This CDR3 has 13 residues. Deletions cut 6 bases from V and 7 bases from J, with 15 bases between. Germline V gives CDR1 MDHEN, CDR2 SYDVKM. In DNA form, the CDR3 reads TGTGCCAGCAGCCCGCCCCCCATAGGGACCCAGTACTTC. It yields the protein CASSPPPIGTQYF.

As for this clonotype: Since no conserved phenylalanine or tryptophan closes the CDR3, a read error is the likely cause. The rearrangement uses TRBV7-9 and TRBJ1-1; D is unclear. CDR1 is SEHNR and CDR2 is FQNEAQ in the germline V gene (reference sequence). Trimming removed 0 bases at V and 2 bases at J, with 16 bases between. The CDR3 has 17 residues. The CDR3: CASSLATEQPANTEAFL. As DNA, the CDR3 is TGTGCCAGCAGCTTAGCGACGGAGCAGCCCGCTAACACTGAAGCTTTCCTT.

This clonotype was seen only once. CDR3 DNA: TGTGCCAGCAGTTACAGTTCGACAGGGGGGTTAAGGACTTTC. It is translated as CASSYSSTGGLRTF. The rearrangement links TRBV6-2 or TRBV6-3 to TRBJ2-6; 9 bases align to TRBD1. With V trimmed by 2 bases and J by 18 bases, 11 bases remained unmatched. Germline V gene lookup returns CDR1 MNHEY and CDR2 SVGEGT. The CDR3 loop spans 14 amino acids.

The V and J genes are TRBV20-1 and TRBJ2-7; D is possibly TRBD1 or TRBD2 (5 bases each). Trimming pared 2 bases from V and 2 bases from J, leaving 16 bases between. The length of the CDR3 is 15 residues. The germline V gene encodes CDR1 DFQATT and CDR2 SNEGSKA (reference sequence). The CDR3 is CSARRPRDRAYEQYF. DNA of the CDR3: TGCAGTGCTAGAAGGCCTAGGGACCGAGCCTACGAGCAGTACTTC.

The sample holds a few counts of this clonotype. V is TRBV6-6 and J is TRBJ1-5; D is unresolved. Trimming took 0 bases from V and 0 from J, leaving 9 bases between them. The CDR3 is made up of 16 amino acids. Germline CDR1 reads MNHNY; CDR2 reads SVGAGI (reference sequence). Here the CDR3 reads CASSYSRGSSNQPQHF. In DNA, the CDR3 is TGTGCCAGCAGTTACTCGAGAGGGTCTAGCAATCAGCCCCAGCATTTT.

This clonotype was recorded a few times. The chain is built from TRBV7-2 and TRBJ2-5; D is uncertain. From germline, CDR1 is SGHTA and CDR2 FQGNSA. Deletions cut 1 base from V and 2 bases from J, with 5 bases between. The CDR3 sequence is 13 residues long. In DNA form, the CDR3 reads TGTGCCAGCAGCTTAGTGGCTCAAGAGACCCAGTACTTC. It specifies CASSLVAQETQYF. The whole variable domain, filled in from reference TRBV7-2 and TRBJ2-5, reads GAGVSQSPSNKVTEKGKDVELRCDPISGHTALYWYRQSLGQGLEFLIYFQGNSAPDKSGLPSDRFSAERTGGSVSTLTIQRTQQEDSAVYLCASSLVAQETQYFGPGTRLLVL.

There are a few counts of this clonotype. The J gene is TRBJ2-1, the V gene TRBV19; D uncertain. CDR1 and CDR2 from the germline V gene are LNHDA and SQIVND (reference sequence). The V end lost 1 base, the J end lost 3 bases, and 4 bases lay between the germline ends. CDR3 length equals 13 residues. CDR3 protein: CASSIGNYNEQFF. The CDR3 DNA reads as TGTGCCAGTAGTATAGGTAACTACAATGAGCAGTTCTTC.

This clonotype was picked up a small number of times. This chain's CDR3 is CASSSTGGAGAYNEQFF. DNA for the CDR3: TGTGCCAGCAGCTCCACCGGGGGAGCGGGGGCCTACAATGAGCAGTTCTTC. This sequence joins TRBV7-9 and TRBJ2-1; 8 bases fit TRBD2. Germline CDR1 and CDR2: SEHNR and FQNEAQ (reference sequence). There are 17 residues in the CDR3. J lost 2 bases, V lost 4 bases, and 10 bases had no gene match.

The chain has TRBV6-2 or TRBV6-3 and TRBJ2-7; a weak D match, TRBD2 (5 bases). Between the trimmed V and J ends, which lost 8 bases and 2 bases, there was a span of 16 bases. The CDR3 is 14 amino acids. Germline CDR1 MNHEY, CDR2 SVGEGT. CDR3 nucleotides: TGTGCCAGCCACCCACGGGGTTCTACCTACGAGCAGTACTTC. Protein: CASHPRGSTYEQYF.

The V gene is TRBV24-1, the J gene TRBJ2-2; no definite D call. Deletions cut 0 bases from V and 7 bases from J, with 2 bases between. CDR1 is KGHDR and CDR2 is SFDVKD in the germline V gene. This CDR3 contains 12 residues. The CDR3, as DNA: TGTGCCACCAGTGATTTGTACGGGGAGCTGTTTTTT. Amino acid sequence: CATSDLYGELFF.

The chain links TRBV7-9 to TRBJ1-6, with D perhaps matching TRBD1 (5 bases). Trimming took off 5 bases at V and 10 bases at J, with 9 bases between the two ends. The CDR3 has 12 amino acids. The V gene's germline CDR1 is SEHNR and CDR2 FQNEAQ (reference sequence). The CDR3 region is CASSGGTSPLHF. CDR3 nucleotide sequence: TGTGCCAGCAGCGGTGGGACCTCACCCCTCCACTTT.

This clonotype was recorded at least ten times. The rearrangement uses TRBV20-1 and TRBJ2-7; TRBD2 matches at 12 bases. This CDR3 comprises 14 residues. From germline, CDR1 is DFQATT and CDR2 SNEGSKA (reference sequence). J was trimmed by 5 bases and V by 1 base; bases with no gene match: 3. The CDR3: CSARGTSGDHEQYF. The DNA for the CDR3 is TGCAGTGCTAGAGGGACTAGCGGGGACCACGAGCAGTACTTC.

This clonotype was observed a handful of times. The gene calls are TRBV15 and TRBJ1-6, with a tentative D call TRBD1 (5 bases). V gave up 3 bases and J gave up 8 bases, with 8 bases separating them. Germline V CDR1 and CDR2: LNHNV, YYDKDF (reference sequence). There are 13 residues in the CDR3. CDR3 amino acids: CATSRQGDSPLHF. The CDR3 DNA sequence: TGTGCCACCAGCAGGCAGGGTGATTCACCCCTCCACTTT.

Points on this clonotype: The germline gene is not matched at one end of the junction; a read error may be the cause. The rearrangement uses TRBV11-2 and TRBJ2-4, with D perhaps matching TRBD2 (5 bases). CDR1 and CDR2 from the germline V gene are SGHAT and FQNNGV. This CDR3 comprises 14 residues. This chain's CDR3 is CASSPSLAKNIQYF. Written as DNA, the CDR3 is TGTGCCAGCAGCCCGTCCCTAGCCAAAAACATCCAGTACTTC.

Many counts were recorded for this clonotype. The rearrangement joins TRBV6-1 to TRBJ2-7; D not resolved. CDR3 length: 12 amino acids. V lost 7 bases, J lost 1 base, and 8 bases lay in between. Per the germline V gene, CDR1 is MNHNS and CDR2 is SASEGT. The CDR3 sequence is CASTDWSYEQYF. The DNA for the CDR3 is TGTGCCAGCACCGATTGGTCCTACGAGCAGTACTTC.

The chain combines TRBV20-1 with TRBJ2-3, with D possibly matching TRBD1 (6 bases). Germline values: CDR1 DFQATT, CDR2 SNEGSKA (reference sequence). Deletions cut 2 bases from V and 2 bases from J, with 11 bases between. The CDR3 covers 14 residues. The CDR3 DNA reads as TGCAGTGCTAGAATGACAGGAGACACAGATACGCAGTATTTT. Its translation: CSARMTGDTDTQYF.

The chain carries TRBV5-4 and TRBJ2-7; possibly TRBD2 for D (6 bases). The CDR3 is 16 amino acids. The V end was cut by 3 bases, the J end by 4 bases, with 20 bases between. Germline V CDR1 and CDR2: SGHNT, YYREEE (reference sequence). The CDR3 loop reads CASSSSAGSALYEQYF. CDR3 nucleotides: TGTGCCAGCAGCTCCTCAGCGGGCTCAGCACTTTACGAGCAGTACTTC.

This clonotype showed up just a few times. The chain has TRBV4-3 and TRBJ2-5, with TRBD2 matching over 7 bases. The J call is doubtful: the DNA matches TRBJ2-1 better. Germline V gene lookup returns CDR1 LGHNA and CDR2 YSLEER. The CDR3 totals 15 residues. The CDR3 sequence is CASSPGLGTYNEQFF. CDR3 DNA: TGCGCCAGCAGCCCAGGACTAGGGACCTACAATGAGCAGTTCTTC.

In the case of this clonotype: One end of the junction is discordant with germline, which a read error may explain. The chain recombines TRBV24-1 with TRBJ1-1; 8 positions agree with TRBD1. The length of the CDR3 is 15 residues. Germline-derived CDR1 and CDR2 are KGHDR and SFDVKD. The CDR3 sequence is CATFGQGKQNAEAFF. CDR3 in DNA: TGTGCCACTTTTGGACAGGGCAAGCAGAACGCTGAAGCTTTCTTT.

The chain's CDR3 is CASSYPLDVYGIRQETQYF. CDR3 sequence (DNA): TGTGCCAGCAGTTATCCCCTCGATGTTTACGGAATCCGACAAGAGACCCAGTACTTC. This chain connects TRBV6-2 or TRBV6-3 to TRBJ2-5; no firm D call. The CDR3 is 19 amino acids. Germline V gene sequence: CDR1 MNHEY, CDR2 SVGEGT. With 3 bases removed from V and 2 bases from J, the gap between germline ends came to 25 bases.

The rearrangement links TRBV10-3 to TRBJ1-3; no clear D gene. The germline V gene encodes CDR1 ENHRY and CDR2 SYGVKD. There are 11 residues in the CDR3. The V end lost 5 bases, the J end lost 4 bases, and 3 bases lay between the germline ends. The DNA for the CDR3 is TGTGCCATCAGTCCAGGAAACACCATATATTTT. The encoded protein is CAISPGNTIYF.

This clonotype has more than one count but fewer than ten. V is TRBV7-2 and J is TRBJ2-5; tentative D call: TRBD1 (6 bases). The J call may be wrong; the DNA end is better matched by TRBJ2-7. The CDR3 sequence is 14 residues long. Germline V lookup: CDR1 SGHTA, CDR2 FQGNSA. The CDR3 DNA sequence: TGTGCCAGCAGCCACGCCGGGACAAGTTACGAGCAGTACTTC. This codes for CASSHAGTSYEQYF.

The chain links TRBV18 to TRBJ2-7; 7 positions agree with TRBD2. The V and J ends lost 3 bases and 0 bases, in that order; junction bases with no gene match: 8. CDR1 is KGHSH and CDR2 is LQKENI in the germline V gene. The CDR3 is made up of 16 amino acids. The DNA for the CDR3 is TGTGCCAGCTCACCCGAGCGGGGTAGGGGCTCCTACGAGCAGTACTTC. Translating it yields CASSPERGRGSYEQYF. The variable domain in full, with the rest retrieved from reference TRBV18 and TRBJ2-7, is NAGVMQNPRHLVRRRGQEARLRCSPMKGHSHVYWYRQLPEEGLKFMVYLQKENIIDESGMPKERFSAEFPKEGPSILRIQQVVRGDSAAYFCASSPERGRGSYEQYFGPGTRLTVT.

The V gene is TRBV11-3, the J gene TRBJ1-6; D might be TRBD1 (5 bases). Per the germline V gene, CDR1 is SGHNT and CDR2 is YENEEA. Trimming cost V 2 bases and J 9 bases, with 11 bases left between them. CDR3 size: 14 residues. CDR3 DNA: TGTGCCAGCAGCTTAAAGGGGCCGGGTTCACCCCTCCACTTT. This translates into CASSLKGPGSPLHF. Based on the CDR3 plus reference TRBV11-3 and TRBJ1-6, the full variable domain is EAGVVQSPRYKIIEKKQPVAFWCNPISGHNTLYWYLQNLGQGPELLIRYENEEAVDDSQLPKDRFSAERLKGVDSTLKIQPAELGDSAVYLCASSLKGPGSPLHFGNGTRLTVT.

The chain couples TRBV5-1 to TRBJ1-1, with D perhaps matching TRBD1 (6 bases). Germline loops: CDR1 SGHRS, CDR2 YFSETQ. This CDR3 contains 13 residues. Between the trimmed V and J ends, which lost 4 bases and 1 base, there was a span of 8 bases. The CDR3 spells CASSTGQNTEAFF. The CDR3 nucleotides read TGCGCCAGCAGCACGGGACAGAACACTGAAGCTTTCTTT.

There are a few counts of this clonotype. The chain has TRBV7-9 and TRBJ2-7, with D maybe TRBD1 (6 bases). CDR3 length equals 16 residues. Looked up from germline, CDR1 is SEHNR and CDR2 is FQNEAQ (reference sequence). V gave up 5 bases and J gave up 7 bases, with 24 bases separating them. Here the CDR3 reads CASSRIPPQGQGEQYF. CDR3 nucleotides: TGTGCCAGCAGCCGTATCCCCCCACAGGGCCAAGGGGAGCAGTACTTC.

This clonotype was seen repeatedly, ten times or more. The chain employs TRBV12-3 or TRBV12-4 and TRBJ2-2; D is unresolved. The CDR3 contains 16 residues. Deletions cut 5 bases from V and 4 bases from J, with 17 bases between. The CDR3 region is CASSDQKVRGTGELFF. The CDR3 nucleotides read TGTGCCAGCAGTGACCAAAAAGTCAGAGGCACCGGGGAGCTGTTTTTT.